This T cell receptor beta chain was captured by sequencing in a study of cytomegalovirus exposure and HLA in healthy donors. The wider study: An earlier analysis found some 120 million unique TCR beta sequences from about 190 million T cells. In terms of ancestry, the Caucasian-associated cluster contained 75% to 90% of the approximately 380 genotyped donors. Findings and limits, study-wide: A later analysis found that most CMV-associated TCR beta chains appeared HLA-restricted.

The study ran its PCR with 60 Vbeta and 13 Jbeta primers. Profiling relied on immunoSEQ multiplex PCR, and the TCRdb table lists in-frame clones only, not all of them. This listing includes roughly 70,000 clones. A remark on this clone: Its target is unknown.

Germline V gene sequence: CDR1 SGHRS, CDR2 YFSETQ. The CDR3 totals 15 residues. V lost 1 base to trimming and J lost 1 base, with 10 bases between them. The clonotype was recovered from a female donor in good health and CMV-seropositive. The V gene is TRBV5-1, the J gene TRBJ2-3; D may be TRBD2 (6 bases). The specimen was PBMCs. The CDR3 sequence: CASSLSEGGTDTQYF. The CDR3 region has the DNA TGCGCCAGCAGCTTGTCGGAGGGAGGCACAGATACGCAGTATTTT.